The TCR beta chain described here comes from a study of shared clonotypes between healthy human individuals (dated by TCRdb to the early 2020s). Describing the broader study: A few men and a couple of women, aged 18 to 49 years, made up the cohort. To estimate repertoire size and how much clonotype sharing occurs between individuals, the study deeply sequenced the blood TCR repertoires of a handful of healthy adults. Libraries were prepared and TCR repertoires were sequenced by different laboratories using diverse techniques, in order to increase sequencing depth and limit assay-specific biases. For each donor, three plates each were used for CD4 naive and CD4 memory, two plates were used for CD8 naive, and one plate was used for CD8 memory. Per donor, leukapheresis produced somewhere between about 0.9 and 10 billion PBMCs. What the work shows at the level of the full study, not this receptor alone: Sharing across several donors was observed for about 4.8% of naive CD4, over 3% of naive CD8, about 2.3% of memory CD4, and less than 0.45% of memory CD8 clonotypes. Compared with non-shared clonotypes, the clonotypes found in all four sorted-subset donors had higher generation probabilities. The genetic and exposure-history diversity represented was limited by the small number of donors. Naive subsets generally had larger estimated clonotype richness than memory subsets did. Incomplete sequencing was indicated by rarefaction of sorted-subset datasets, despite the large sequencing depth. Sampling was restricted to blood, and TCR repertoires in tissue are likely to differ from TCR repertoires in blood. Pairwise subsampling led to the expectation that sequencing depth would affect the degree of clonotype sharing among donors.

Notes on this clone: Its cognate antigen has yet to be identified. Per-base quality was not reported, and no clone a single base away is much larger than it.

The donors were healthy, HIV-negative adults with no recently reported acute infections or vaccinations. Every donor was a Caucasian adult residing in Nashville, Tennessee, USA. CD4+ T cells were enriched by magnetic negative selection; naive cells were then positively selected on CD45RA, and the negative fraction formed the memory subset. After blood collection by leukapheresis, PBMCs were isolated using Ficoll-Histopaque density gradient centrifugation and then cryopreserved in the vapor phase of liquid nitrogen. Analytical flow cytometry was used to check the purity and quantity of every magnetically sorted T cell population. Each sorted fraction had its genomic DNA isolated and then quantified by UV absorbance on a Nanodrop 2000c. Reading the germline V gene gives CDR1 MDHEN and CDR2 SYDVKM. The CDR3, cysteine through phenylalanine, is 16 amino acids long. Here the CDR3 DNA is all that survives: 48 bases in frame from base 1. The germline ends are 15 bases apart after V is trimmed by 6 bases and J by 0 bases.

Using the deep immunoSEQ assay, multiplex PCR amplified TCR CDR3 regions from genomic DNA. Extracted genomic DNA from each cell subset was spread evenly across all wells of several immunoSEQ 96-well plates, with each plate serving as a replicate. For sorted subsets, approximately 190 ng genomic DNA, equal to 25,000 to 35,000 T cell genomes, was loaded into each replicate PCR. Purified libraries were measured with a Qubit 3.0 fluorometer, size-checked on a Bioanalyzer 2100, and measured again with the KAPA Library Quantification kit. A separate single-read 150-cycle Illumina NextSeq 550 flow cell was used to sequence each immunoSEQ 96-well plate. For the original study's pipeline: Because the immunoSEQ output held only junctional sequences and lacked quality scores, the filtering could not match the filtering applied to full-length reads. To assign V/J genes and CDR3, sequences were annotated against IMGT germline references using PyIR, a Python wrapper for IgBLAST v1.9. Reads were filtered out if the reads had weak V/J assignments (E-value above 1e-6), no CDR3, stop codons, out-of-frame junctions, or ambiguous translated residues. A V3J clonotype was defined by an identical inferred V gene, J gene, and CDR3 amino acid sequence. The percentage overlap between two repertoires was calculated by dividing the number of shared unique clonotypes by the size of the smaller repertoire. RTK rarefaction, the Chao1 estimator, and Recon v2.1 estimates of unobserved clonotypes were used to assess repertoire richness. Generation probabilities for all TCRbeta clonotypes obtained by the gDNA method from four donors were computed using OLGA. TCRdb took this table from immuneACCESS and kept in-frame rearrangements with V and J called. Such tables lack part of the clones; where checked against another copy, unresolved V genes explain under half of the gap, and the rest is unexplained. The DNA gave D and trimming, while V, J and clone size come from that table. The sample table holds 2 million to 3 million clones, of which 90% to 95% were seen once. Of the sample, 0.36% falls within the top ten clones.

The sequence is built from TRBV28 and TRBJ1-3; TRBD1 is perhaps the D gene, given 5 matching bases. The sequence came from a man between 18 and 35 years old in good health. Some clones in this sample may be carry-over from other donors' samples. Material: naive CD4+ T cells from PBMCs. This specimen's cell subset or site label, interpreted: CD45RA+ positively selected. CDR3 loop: CASRSGTVPSGNTIYF. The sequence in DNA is TGTGCCAGCAGATCCGGGACGGTACCCTCTGGAAACACCATATATTTT.